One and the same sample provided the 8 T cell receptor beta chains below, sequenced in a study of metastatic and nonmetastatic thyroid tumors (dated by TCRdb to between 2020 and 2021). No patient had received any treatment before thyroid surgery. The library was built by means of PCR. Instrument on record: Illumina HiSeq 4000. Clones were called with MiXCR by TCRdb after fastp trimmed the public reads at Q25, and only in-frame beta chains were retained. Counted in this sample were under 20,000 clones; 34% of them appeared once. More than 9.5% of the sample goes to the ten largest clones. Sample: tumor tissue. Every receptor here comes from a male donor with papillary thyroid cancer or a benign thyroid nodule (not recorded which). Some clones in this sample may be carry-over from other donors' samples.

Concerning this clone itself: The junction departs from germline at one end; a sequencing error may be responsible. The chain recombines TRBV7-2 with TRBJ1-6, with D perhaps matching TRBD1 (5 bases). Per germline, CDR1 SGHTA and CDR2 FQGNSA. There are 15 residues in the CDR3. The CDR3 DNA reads TGTGCCAGCCGAAAGCGTGCAGGGTATAATTCACCCCTCGACTTT. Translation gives CASRKRAGYNSPLDF.

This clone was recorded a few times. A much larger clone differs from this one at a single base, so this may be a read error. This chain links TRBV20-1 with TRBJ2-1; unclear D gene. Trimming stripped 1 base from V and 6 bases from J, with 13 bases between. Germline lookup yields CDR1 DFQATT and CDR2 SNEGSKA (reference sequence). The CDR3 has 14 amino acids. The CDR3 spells CSARVSPASNEQFF. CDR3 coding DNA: TGCAGTGCTAGAGTCTCCCCAGCCAGCAATGAGCAGTTCTTC.

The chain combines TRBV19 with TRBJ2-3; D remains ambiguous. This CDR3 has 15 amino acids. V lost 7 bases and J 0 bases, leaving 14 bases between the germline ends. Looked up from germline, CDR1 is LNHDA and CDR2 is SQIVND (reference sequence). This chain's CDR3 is CASKVGDFSTDTQYF. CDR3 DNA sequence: TGTGCCAGTAAGGTCGGAGATTTTAGCACAGATACGCAGTATTTT. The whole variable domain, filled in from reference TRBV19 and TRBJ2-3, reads DGGITQSPKYLFRKEGQNVTLSCEQNLNHDAMYWYRQDPGQGLRLIYYSQIVNDFQKGDIAEGYSVSREKKESFPLTVTSAQKNPTAFYLCASKVGDFSTDTQYFGPGTRLTVL.

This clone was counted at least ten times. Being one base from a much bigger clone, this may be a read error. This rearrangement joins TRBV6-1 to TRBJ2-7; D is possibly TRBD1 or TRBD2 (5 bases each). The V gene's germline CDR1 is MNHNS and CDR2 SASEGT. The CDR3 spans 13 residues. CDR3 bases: TGTGTCAGCAGGTTGACGGGGCCTTACGAGCAGTACTTC. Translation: CVSRLTGPYEQYF.

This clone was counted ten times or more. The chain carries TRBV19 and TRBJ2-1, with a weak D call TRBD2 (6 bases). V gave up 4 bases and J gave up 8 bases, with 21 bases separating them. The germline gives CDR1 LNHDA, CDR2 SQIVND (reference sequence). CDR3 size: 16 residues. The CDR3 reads CASSKANGGPLYEQFF. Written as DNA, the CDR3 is TGTGCCAGTAGTAAAGCTAACGGAGGGCCACTGTATGAGCAGTTCTTC.

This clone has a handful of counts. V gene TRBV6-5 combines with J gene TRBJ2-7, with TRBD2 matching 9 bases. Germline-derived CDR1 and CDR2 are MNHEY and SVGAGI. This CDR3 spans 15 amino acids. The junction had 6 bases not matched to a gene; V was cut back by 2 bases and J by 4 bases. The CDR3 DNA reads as TGTGCCAGCAGTTACGCTAGCGGGAATTATTACGAGCAGTACTTC. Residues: CASSYASGNYYEQYF.

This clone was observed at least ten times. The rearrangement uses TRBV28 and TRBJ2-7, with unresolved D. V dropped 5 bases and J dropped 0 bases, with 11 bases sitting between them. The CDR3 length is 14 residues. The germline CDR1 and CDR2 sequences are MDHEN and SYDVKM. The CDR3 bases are TGTGCCAGCAGTCTGGAAGGCTTCTCCTACGAGCAGTACTTC. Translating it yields CASSLEGFSYEQYF.

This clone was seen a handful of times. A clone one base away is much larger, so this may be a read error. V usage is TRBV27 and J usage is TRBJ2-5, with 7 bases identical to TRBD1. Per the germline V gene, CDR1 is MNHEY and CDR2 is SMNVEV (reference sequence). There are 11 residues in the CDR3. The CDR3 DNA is TGTGCCAGCAGCCAGGGGGAGACCCATTACTTC. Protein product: CASSQGETHYF.